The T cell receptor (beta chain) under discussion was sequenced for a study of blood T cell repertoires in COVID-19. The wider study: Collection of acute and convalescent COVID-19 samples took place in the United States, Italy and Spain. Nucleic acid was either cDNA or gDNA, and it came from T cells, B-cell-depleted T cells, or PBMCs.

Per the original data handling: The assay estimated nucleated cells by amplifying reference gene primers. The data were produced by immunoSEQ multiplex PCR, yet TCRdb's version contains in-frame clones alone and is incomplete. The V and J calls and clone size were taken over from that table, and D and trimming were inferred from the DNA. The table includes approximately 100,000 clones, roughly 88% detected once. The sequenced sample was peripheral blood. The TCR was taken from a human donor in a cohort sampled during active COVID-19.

The CDR3 coding sequence is TGTGCCAGCAGTTTACGAAACATTCAGTACTTC. Translated: CASSLRNIQYF. The J gene is TRBJ2-4, the V gene TRBV27; D not certain. Germline lookup yields CDR1 MNHEY and CDR2 SMNVEV (reference sequence). CDR3 size: 11 residues. Trimming stripped 2 bases from V and 6 bases from J, with 2 bases between.